A single sample gave rise to the 15 T cell receptor beta chains below, sequenced in a study of shared clonotypes between healthy human individuals. Produced via immunoSEQ multiplex PCR; TCRdb's table is partial and in-frame only. The table lists 2 million to 2.5 million clones, less than 95% of them singletons. CD45RO-negative, CCR7-positively selected cells formed the naive CD8 fraction, excluding terminally differentiated effector memory CD45RA+ cells. The specimen sequenced was naive CD8+ T cells sorted from blood. Receptor source: a man between 18 and 35 years old in good health.

The chain is built from TRBV15 and TRBJ1-1; D is ambiguous. CDR3 length: 18 residues. The V end was cut by 0 bases, the J end by 5 bases, with 22 bases between. Germline V lookup: CDR1 LNHNV, CDR2 YYDKDF (reference sequence). The CDR3 sequence is CATSRDRLSTGKKTEAFF. The CDR3 DNA reads as TGTGCCACCAGCAGAGATAGGCTTAGTACGGGGAAAAAGACTGAAGCTTTCTTT.

The rearrangement uses TRBV6-5 and TRBJ2-3; D may be TRBD2 (5 bases). The CDR3 spans 12 residues. Per germline, CDR1 MNHEY and CDR2 SVGAGI. Trimming stripped 8 bases from V and 2 bases from J, with 8 bases between. The CDR3 sequence: CASGLSTDTQYF. The CDR3 nucleotides are TGTGCCAGCGGACTTTCCACAGATACGCAGTATTTT.

The chain is built from TRBV5-4 and TRBJ2-7, with 9 bases that match TRBD1. V dropped 3 bases and J dropped 0; count of bases not matched to a gene: 13. The CDR3 contains 18 residues. CDR1 and CDR2 (germline): SGHNT, YYREEE (reference sequence). The CDR3 protein is CASSYEPPQGASSYEQYF. CDR3 in DNA: TGTGCCAGCAGCTACGAACCTCCACAGGGGGCGAGCTCCTACGAGCAGTACTTC.

This chain connects TRBV10-3 to TRBJ2-7; D uncertain. V lost 10 bases and J 3 bases, leaving 22 bases between the germline ends. The germline V gene has CDR1 ENHRY and CDR2 SYGVKD. The CDR3 has 15 amino acids. The CDR3: CATWIVQRPIYEQYF. The CDR3, as DNA: TGTGCCACCTGGATAGTACAACGTCCCATCTACGAGCAGTACTTC.

V and J are TRBV13 and TRBJ1-6; D gene ambiguous. The CDR3 runs to 12 residues. The germline gives CDR1 PRHDT, CDR2 FYEKMQ (reference sequence). V was trimmed by 3 bases and J by 5 bases, leaving 2 bases between them. This CDR3 is CASSFNNSPLHF. The CDR3 bases are TGTGCCAGCAGCTTCAATAATTCACCCCTCCACTTT. Complete variable domain (other parts from reference TRBV13 and TRBJ1-6): AAGVIQSPRHLIKEKRETATLKCYPIPRHDTVYWYQQGPGQDPQFLISFYEKMQSDKGSIPDRFSAQQFSDYHSELNMSSLELGDSALYFCASSFNNSPLHFGNGTRLTVT.

This chain links TRBV4-1 with TRBJ1-4, with a possible D match to TRBD1 (5 bases). The CDR3 length is 17 residues. The V and J ends lost 3 bases and 3 bases respectively, with 17 bases between them. Germline V lookup: CDR1 MGHRA, CDR2 YSYEKL. The CDR3 spells CASSHILGEGANEKLFF. The CDR3 DNA is TGCGCCAGCAGCCACATATTGGGGGAGGGAGCTAATGAAAAACTGTTTTTT.

This rearrangement joins TRBV10-2 to TRBJ2-3; TRBD2 agrees at 9 bases. There are 16 residues in the CDR3. Germline V gene lookup returns CDR1 WSHSY and CDR2 SAAADI. J was trimmed by 2 bases and V by 3 bases; bases with no gene match: 6. CDR3 nucleotides: TGCGCCAGCAGTGACCTGACTAGCGGAGACACAGATACGCAGTATTTT. This gives the protein CASSDLTSGDTDTQYF.

The V and J genes are TRBV27 and TRBJ2-7; D unresolved. The germline V gene encodes CDR1 MNHEY and CDR2 SMNVEV (reference sequence). With 6 bases removed from V and 4 bases from J, the gap between germline ends came to 19 bases. The length of the CDR3 is 15 residues. CDR3 amino acids: CASRPGSLSLYEQYF. The DNA for the CDR3 is TGTGCCAGCAGACCCGGGTCCCTCTCCCTTTACGAGCAGTACTTC.

The V and J genes are TRBV6-5 and TRBJ1-1; D uncertain. CDR1 and CDR2 from the germline V gene are MNHEY and SVGAGI. The CDR3 runs to 15 residues. V lost 2 bases and J lost 1, with 11 bases in between. The CDR3 region is CASSYGRQTNTEAFF. The CDR3 DNA follows: TGTGCCAGCAGTTACGGGCGCCAGACGAACACTGAAGCTTTCTTT.

About this clone: The germline gene is not matched at one end of the junction; a read error may be the cause. This chain uses TRBV6-5 with TRBJ2-5; D is uncertain. Germline CDR1 reads MNHEY; CDR2 reads SVGAGI. The CDR3 is 14 amino acids. Here the CDR3 reads CASSYSGYHETQYF. The CDR3 coding sequence is TGTGCCAGCAGTTACTCAGGTTACCACGAGACCCAGTACTTC.

The chain joins TRBV29-1 to TRBJ2-3; 13 nucleotides align to TRBD2. The V gene's germline CDR1 is SQVTM and CDR2 ANQGSEA. The junction had 9 bases not matched to a gene; V was cut back by 7 bases and J by 5 bases. There are 15 residues in the CDR3. CDR3 coding DNA: TGCAGCGCTCAACTAGCGGGAGGGCCCATAGATACGCAGTATTTT. It yields the protein CSAQLAGGPIDTQYF.

The chain joins TRBV7-9 to TRBJ2-7; D remains unclear. The germline V gene encodes CDR1 SEHNR and CDR2 FQNEAQ (reference sequence). V was shortened by 8 bases and J by 2 bases, with 13 bases between the two germline ends. This CDR3 has 13 amino acids. CDR3 sequence reads: CASEIDLTYEQYF. In DNA, the CDR3 is TGTGCCAGCGAAATTGACTTGACCTACGAGCAGTACTTC.

The chain uses TRBV11-2 and TRBJ2-5; 10 bases are shared with TRBD1. The CDR3 is 15 residues long. The germline CDR1 and CDR2 sequences are SGHAT and FQNNGV. Germline trimming cut 4 bases from V and 5 bases from J; bases unmatched to any gene: 7. The CDR3 protein is CASSSATGGWETQYF. DNA of the CDR3: TGTGCCAGCAGCTCAGCGACAGGGGGCTGGGAGACCCAGTACTTC. Looking up the rest from reference TRBV11-2 and TRBJ2-5 gives the full variable domain: EAGVAQSPRYKIIEKRQSVAFWCNPISGHATLYWYQQILGQGPKLLIQFQNNGVVDDSQLPKDRFSAERLKGVDSTLKIQPAKLEDSAVYLCASSSATGGWETQYFGPGTRLLVL.

This rearrangement joins TRBV6-5 to TRBJ2-5; TRBD1 matches at 7 bases. CDR3 length: 16 residues. Germline V CDR1 and CDR2: MNHEY, SVGAGI. The V segment lost 4 bases and the J segment 2 bases; nucleotides outside the gene matches: 10. CDR3 sequence reads: CASSSIFGTEQETQYF. The CDR3 DNA reads TGTGCCAGCAGTTCCATTTTCGGGACAGAGCAAGAGACCCAGTACTTC.

V gene TRBV6-1 combines with J gene TRBJ1-3; no clear D gene. The germline gives CDR1 MNHNS, CDR2 SASEGT. There are 12 residues in the CDR3. Trimming pared 6 bases from V and 2 bases from J, leaving 5 bases between. The CDR3 loop reads CASSLTGNTIYF. The CDR3 coding sequence is TGTGCCAGCAGCCTTACTGGAAACACCATATATTTT.